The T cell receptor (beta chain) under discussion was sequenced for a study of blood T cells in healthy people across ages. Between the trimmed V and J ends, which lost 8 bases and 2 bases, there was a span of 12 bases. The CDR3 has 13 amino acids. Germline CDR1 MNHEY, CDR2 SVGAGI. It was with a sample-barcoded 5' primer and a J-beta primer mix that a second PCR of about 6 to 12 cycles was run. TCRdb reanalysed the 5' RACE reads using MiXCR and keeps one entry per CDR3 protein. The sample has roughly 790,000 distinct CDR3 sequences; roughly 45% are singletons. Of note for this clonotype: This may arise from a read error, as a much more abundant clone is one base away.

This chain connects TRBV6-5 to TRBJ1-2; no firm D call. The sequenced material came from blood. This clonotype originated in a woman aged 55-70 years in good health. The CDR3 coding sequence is TGTGCCAGCGCCGAGCATAGGAACTATGGCTACACCTTC. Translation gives CASAEHRNYGYTF.